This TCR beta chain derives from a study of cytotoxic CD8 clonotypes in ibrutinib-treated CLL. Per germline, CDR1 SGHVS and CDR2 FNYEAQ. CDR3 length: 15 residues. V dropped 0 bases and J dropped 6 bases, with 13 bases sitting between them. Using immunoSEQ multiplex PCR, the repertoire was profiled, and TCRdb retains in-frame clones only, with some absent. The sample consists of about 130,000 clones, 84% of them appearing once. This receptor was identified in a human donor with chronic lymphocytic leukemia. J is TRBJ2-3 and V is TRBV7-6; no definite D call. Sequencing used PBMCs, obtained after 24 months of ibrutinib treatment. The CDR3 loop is CASSLAPNSADTQYF. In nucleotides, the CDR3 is TGTGCCAGCAGCTTAGCCCCAAACTCTGCGGATACGCAGTATTTT.